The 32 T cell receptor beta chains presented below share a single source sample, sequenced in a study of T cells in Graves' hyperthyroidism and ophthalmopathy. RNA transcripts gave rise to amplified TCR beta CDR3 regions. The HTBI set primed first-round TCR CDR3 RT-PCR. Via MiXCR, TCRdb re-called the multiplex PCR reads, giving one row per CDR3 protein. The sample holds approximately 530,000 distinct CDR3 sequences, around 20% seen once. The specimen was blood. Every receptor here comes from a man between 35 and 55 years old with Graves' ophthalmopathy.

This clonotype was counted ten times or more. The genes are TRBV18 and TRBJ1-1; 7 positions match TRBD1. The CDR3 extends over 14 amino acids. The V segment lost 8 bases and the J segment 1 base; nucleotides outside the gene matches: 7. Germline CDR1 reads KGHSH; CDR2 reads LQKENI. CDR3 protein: CASSRTGGNTEAFF. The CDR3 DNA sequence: TGTGCCAGCAGCCGGACAGGTGGGAACACTGAAGCTTTCTTT.

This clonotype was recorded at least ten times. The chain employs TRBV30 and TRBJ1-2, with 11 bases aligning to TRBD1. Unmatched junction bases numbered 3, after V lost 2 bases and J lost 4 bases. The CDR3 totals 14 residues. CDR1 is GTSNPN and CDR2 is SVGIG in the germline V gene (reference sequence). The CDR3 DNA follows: TGTGCCTGGAGTTTAGGGACAGGGGGCTATGGCTACACCTTC. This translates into CAWSLGTGGYGYTF. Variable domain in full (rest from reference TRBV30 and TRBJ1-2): SQTIHQWPATLVQPVGSPLSLECTVEGTSNPNLYWYRQAAGRGLQLLFYSVGIGQISSEVPQNLSASRPQDRQFILSSKKLLLSDSGFYLCAWSLGTGGYGYTFGSGTRLTVV.

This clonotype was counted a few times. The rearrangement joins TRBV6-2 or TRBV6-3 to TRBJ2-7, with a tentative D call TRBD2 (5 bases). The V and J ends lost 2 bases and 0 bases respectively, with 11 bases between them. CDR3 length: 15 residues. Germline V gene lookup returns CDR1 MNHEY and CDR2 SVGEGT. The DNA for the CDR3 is TGTGCCAGCAGTTACCGGGGTCAAAGCTCCTACGAGCAGTACTTC. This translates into CASSYRGQSSYEQYF.

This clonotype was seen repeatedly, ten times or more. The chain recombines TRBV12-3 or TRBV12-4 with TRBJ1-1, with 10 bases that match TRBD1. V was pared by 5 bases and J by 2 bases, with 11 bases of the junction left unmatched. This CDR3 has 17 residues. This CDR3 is CASSLRTGGPKNTEAFF. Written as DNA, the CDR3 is TGTGCCAGCAGTCTCAGGACAGGGGGACCTAAAAACACTGAAGCTTTCTTT.

CDR3 sequence: CASSMASIQSNYGYTF. The CDR3 DNA sequence: TGTGCCAGTAGTATGGCGTCTATACAATCTAACTATGGCTACACCTTC. This chain connects TRBV19 to TRBJ1-2; D ambiguous. CDR1 is LNHDA, CDR2 SQIVND, per germline (reference sequence). The CDR3 consists of 16 residues. Between the trimmed V and J ends, which lost 3 bases and 0 bases, there was a span of 14 bases. Full variable domain (rest looked up from reference TRBV19 and TRBJ1-2): DGGITQSPKYLFRKEGQNVTLSCEQNLNHDAMYWYRQDPGQGLRLIYYSQIVNDFQKGDIAEGYSVSREKKESFPLTVTSAQKNPTAFYLCASSMASIQSNYGYTFGSGTRLTVV.

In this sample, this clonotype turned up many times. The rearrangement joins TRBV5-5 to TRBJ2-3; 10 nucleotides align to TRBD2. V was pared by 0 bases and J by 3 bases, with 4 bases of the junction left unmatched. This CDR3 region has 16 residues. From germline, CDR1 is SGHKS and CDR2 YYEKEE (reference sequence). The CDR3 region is CASSLAPGLATDTQYF. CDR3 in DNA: TGTGCCAGCAGCTTGGCACCGGGACTAGCGACAGATACGCAGTATTTT.

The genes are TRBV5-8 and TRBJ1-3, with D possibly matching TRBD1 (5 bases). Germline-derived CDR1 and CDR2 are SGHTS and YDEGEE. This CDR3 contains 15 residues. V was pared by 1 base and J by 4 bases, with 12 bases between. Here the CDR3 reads CASSLNRLSGNTIYF. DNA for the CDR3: TGTGCCAGCAGCTTGAACAGGTTGTCGGGAAACACCATATATTTT.

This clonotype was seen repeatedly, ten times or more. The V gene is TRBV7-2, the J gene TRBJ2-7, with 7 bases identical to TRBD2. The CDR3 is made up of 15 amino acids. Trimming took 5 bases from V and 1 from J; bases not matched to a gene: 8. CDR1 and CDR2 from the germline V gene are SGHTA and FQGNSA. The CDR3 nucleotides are TGTGCCAGCAGCCTCTCCGGGGGGAGGTCCTACGAGCAGTACTTC. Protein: CASSLSGGRSYEQYF.

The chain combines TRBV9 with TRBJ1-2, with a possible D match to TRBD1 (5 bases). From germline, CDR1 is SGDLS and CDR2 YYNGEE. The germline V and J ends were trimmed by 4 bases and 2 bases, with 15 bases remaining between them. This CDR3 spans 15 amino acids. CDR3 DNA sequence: TGTGCCAGCAGCCCCCGACAGCGGGCGAACTATGGCTACACCTTC. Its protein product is CASSPRQRANYGYTF. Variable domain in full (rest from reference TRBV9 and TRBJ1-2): DSGVTQTPKHLITATGQRVTLRCSPRSGDLSVYWYQQSLDQGLQFLIQYYNGEERAKGNILERFSAQQFPDLHSELNLSSLELGDSALYFCASSPRQRANYGYTFGSGTRLTVV.

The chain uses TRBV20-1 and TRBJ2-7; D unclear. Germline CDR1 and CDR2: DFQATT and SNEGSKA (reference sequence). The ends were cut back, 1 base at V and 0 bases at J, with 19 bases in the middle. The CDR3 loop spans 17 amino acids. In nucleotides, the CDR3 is TGCAGTGCTAGAGGCGCGGAGACGCCCCTAACCTCCTACGAGCAGTACTTC. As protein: CSARGAETPLTSYEQYF.

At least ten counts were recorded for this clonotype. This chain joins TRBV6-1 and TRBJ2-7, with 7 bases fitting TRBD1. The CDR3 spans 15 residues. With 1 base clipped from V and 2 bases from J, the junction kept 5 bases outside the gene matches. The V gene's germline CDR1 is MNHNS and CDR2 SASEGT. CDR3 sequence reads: CASSEGAGTAYEQYF. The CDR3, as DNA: TGTGCCAGCAGTGAAGGGGCTGGGACAGCCTACGAGCAGTACTTC.

The CDR3 spells CASSYSIGSGNTIYF. Written as DNA, the CDR3 is TGTGCCAGCAGTTACTCGATAGGCTCTGGAAACACCATATATTTT. The rearrangement joins TRBV6-5 to TRBJ1-3; D remains unclear. Trimming cost V 0 bases and J 0 bases, with 6 bases left between them. The CDR3 has 15 amino acids. Germline lookup yields CDR1 MNHEY and CDR2 SVGAGI.

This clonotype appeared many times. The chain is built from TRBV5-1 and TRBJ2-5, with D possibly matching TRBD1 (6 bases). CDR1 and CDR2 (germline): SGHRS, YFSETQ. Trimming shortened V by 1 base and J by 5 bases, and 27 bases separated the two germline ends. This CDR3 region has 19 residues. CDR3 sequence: CASSLSGWGTARGEETQYF. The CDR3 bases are TGCGCCAGCAGCTTGTCCGGTTGGGGGACGGCCAGGGGCGAGGAGACCCAGTACTTC.

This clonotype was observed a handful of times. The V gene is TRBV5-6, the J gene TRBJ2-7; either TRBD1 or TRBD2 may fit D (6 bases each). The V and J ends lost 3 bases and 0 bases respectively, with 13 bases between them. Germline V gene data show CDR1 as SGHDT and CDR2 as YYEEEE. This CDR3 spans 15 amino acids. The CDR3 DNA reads TGTGCCAGCAGCTGGGGGTCGGGGGCCTCCTACGAGCAGTACTTC. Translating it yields CASSWGSGASYEQYF.

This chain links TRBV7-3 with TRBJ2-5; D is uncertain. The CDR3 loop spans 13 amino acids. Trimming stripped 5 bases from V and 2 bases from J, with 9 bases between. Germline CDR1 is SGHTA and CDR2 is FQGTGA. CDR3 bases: TGTGCCAGCAGCCAGGATCCACAAGAGACCCAGTACTTC. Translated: CASSQDPQETQYF.

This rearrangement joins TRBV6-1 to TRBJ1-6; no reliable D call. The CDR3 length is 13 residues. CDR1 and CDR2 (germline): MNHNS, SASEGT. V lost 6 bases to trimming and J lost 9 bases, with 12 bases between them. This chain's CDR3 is CASRSGNSSPLHF. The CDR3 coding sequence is TGTGCCAGCAGATCGGGGAATAGTTCACCCCTCCACTTT.

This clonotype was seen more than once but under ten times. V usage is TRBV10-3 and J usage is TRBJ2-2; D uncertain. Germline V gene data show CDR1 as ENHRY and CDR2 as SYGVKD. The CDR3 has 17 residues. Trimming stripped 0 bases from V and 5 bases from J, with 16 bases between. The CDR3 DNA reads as TGTGCCATCAGTGAGTCGATCCTATCCAAAGGGACCGGGGAGCTGTTTTTT. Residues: CAISESILSKGTGELFF.

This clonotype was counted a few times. The CDR3 reads CASSQGGLAGVSSYNEQFF. CDR3 coding DNA: TGCGCCAGCAGCCAAGGCGGTCTAGCGGGAGTGTCCTCCTACAATGAGCAGTTCTTC. The rearrangement uses TRBV4-1 and TRBJ2-1; TRBD2 agrees at 10 bases. Germline loops: CDR1 MGHRA, CDR2 YSYEKL. Unmatched junction bases numbered 9, after V lost 1 base and J lost 0 bases. CDR3 length equals 19 residues.

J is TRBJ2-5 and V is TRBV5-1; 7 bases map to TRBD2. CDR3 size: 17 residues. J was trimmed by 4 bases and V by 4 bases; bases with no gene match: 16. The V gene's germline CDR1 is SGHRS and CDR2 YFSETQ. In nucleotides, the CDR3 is TGCGCCAGCAGCATTTATGGCACTAGCGCGGGGAGAGAGACCCAGTACTTC. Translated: CASSIYGTSAGRETQYF. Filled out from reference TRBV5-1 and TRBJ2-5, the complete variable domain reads KAGVTQTPRYLIKTRGQQVTLSCSPISGHRSVSWYQQTPGQGLQFLFEYFSETQRNKGNFPGRFSGRQFSNSRSEMNVSTLELGDSALYLCASSIYGTSAGRETQYFGPGTRLLVL.

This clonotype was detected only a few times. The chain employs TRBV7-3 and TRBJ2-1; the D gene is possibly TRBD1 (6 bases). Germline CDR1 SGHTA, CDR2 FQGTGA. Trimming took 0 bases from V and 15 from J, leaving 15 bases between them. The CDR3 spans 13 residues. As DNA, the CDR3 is TGTGCCAGCAGCTTAACAGGGTACAGGGATATGTTCTTC. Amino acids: CASSLTGYRDMFF.

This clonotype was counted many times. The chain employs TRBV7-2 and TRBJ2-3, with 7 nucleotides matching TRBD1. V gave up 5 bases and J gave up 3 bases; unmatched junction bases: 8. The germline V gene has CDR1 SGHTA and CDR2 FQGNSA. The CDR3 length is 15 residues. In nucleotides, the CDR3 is TGTGCCAGCAGCGTAAGACAGGGTGGTACAGATACGCAGTATTTT. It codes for CASSVRQGGTDTQYF. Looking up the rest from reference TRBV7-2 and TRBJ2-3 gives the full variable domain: GAGVSQSPSNKVTEKGKDVELRCDPISGHTALYWYRQSLGQGLEFLIYFQGNSAPDKSGLPSDRFSAERTGGSVSTLTIQRTQQEDSAVYLCASSVRQGGTDTQYFGPGTRLTVL.

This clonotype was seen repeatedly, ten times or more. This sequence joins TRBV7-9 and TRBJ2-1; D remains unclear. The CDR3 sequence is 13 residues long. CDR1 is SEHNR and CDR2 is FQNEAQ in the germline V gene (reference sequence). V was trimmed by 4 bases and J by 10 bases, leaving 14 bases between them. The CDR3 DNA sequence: TGTGCCAGCAGCTCGACCTCGGTTCTCGAGCAGTTCTTC. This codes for CASSSTSVLEQFF.

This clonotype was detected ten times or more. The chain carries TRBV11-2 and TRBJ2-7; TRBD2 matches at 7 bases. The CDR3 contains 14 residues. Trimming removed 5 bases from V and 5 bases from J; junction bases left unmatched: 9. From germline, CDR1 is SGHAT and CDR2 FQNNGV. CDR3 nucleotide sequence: TGTGCCAGCAGCCGGAGGGAGGGAACCCACGAGCAGTACTTC. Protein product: CASSRREGTHEQYF.

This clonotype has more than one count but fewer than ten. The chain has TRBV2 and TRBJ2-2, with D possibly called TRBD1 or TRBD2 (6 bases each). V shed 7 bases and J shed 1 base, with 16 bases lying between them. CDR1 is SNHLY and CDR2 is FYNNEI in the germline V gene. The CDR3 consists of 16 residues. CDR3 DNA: TGTGCCAGCAAGGGGGGCGGACAGAGGAACACCGGGGAGCTGTTTTTT. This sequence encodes CASKGGGQRNTGELFF.

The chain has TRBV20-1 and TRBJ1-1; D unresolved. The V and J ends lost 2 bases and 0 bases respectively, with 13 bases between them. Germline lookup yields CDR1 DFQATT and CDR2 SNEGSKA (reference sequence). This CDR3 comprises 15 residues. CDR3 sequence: CSARNTARVNTEAFF. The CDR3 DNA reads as TGCAGTGCTAGAAACACCGCGCGGGTGAACACTGAAGCTTTCTTT.

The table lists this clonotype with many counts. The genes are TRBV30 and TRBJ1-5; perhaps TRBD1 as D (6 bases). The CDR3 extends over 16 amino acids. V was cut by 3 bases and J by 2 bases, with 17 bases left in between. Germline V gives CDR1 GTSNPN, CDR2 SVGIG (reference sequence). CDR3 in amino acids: CAWSRQGTIGNQPQHF. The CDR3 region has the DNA TGTGCCTGGAGCCGTCAGGGGACAATAGGCAATCAGCCCCAGCATTTT.

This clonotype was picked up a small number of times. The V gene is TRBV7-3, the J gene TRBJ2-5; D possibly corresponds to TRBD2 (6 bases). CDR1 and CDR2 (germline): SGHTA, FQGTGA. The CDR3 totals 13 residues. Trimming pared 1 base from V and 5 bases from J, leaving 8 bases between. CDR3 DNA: TGTGCCAGCAGCTTAAATAGCGGCGAGACCCAGTACTTC. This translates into CASSLNSGETQYF.

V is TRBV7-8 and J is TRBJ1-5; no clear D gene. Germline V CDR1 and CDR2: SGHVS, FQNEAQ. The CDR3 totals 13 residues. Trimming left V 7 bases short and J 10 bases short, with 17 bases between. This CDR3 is CASTSSRRRPQHF. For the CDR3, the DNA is TGTGCCAGCACCTCATCTCGGAGGAGACCCCAGCATTTT. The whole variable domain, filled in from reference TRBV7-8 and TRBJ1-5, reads GAGVSQSPRYKVAKRGQDVALRCDPISGHVSLFWYQQALGQGPEFLTYFQNEAQLDKSGLPSDRFFAERPEGSVSTLKIQRTQQEDSAVYLCASTSSRRRPQHFGDGTRLSIL.

As DNA, the CDR3 is TGTGCCAGCAGCCCAACACGGGAGTACAATGAGCAGTTCTTC. This translates into CASSPTREYNEQFF. The rearrangement links TRBV7-3 to TRBJ2-1, with a possible D match to TRBD2 (6 bases). CDR1 SGHTA and CDR2 FQGTGA come from the germline V gene. V dropped 5 bases and J dropped 4 bases, with 12 bases sitting between them. The CDR3 sequence is 14 residues long.

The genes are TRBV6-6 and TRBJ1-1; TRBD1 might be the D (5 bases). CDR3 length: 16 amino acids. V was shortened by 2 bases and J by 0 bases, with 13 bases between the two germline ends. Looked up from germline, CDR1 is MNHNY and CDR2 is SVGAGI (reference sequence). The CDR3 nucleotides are TGTGCCAGCAGTTACGGGGCTAGTCTATTGAACACTGAAGCTTTCTTT. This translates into CASSYGASLLNTEAFF.

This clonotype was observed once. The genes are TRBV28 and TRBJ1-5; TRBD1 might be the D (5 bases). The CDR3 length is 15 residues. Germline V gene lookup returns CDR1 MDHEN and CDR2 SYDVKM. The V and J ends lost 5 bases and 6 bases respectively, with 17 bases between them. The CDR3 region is CASSDPAGGGQPQHF. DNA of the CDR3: TGTGCCAGCAGTGACCCGGCGGGGGGAGGTCAGCCCCAGCATTTT.

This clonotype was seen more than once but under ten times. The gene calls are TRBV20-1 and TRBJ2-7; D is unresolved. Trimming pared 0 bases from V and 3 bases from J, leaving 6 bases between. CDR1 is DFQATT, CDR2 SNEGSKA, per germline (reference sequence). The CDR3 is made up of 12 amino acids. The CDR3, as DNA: TGCAGTGCTAGAGATAGGAACTACGAGCAGTACTTC. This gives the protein CSARDRNYEQYF.